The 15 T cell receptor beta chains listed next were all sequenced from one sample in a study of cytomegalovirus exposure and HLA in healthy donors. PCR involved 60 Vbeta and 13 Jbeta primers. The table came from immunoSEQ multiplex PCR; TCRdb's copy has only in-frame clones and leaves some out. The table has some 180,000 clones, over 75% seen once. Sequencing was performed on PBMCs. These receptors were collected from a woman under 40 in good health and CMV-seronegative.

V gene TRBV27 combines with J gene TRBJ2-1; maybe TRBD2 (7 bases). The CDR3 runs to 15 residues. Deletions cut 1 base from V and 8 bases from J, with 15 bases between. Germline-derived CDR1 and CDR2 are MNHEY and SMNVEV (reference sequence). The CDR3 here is CASSLFGGPNYEQFF. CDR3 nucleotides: TGTGCCAGCAGTTTATTCGGGGGGCCTAATTATGAGCAGTTCTTC.

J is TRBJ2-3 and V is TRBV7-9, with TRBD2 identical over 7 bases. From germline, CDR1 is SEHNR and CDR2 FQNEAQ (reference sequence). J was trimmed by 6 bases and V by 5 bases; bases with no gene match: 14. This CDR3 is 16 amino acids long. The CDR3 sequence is CASSPGRGGNEDTQYF. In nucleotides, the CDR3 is TGTGCCAGCAGCCCGGGGAGGGGTGGGAATGAGGATACGCAGTATTTT.

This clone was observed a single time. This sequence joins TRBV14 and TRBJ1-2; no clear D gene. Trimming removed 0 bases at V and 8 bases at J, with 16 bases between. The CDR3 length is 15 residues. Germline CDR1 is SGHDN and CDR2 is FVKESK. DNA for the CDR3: TGTGCCAGCAGCCAAGAAGGTCCCAGGTCCAAGGGCTACACCTTC. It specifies CASSQEGPRSKGYTF. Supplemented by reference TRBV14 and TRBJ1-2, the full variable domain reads EAGVTQFPSHSVIEKGQTVTLRCDPISGHDNLYWYRRVMGKEIKFLLHFVKESKQDESGMPNNRFLAERTGGTYSTLKVQPAELEDSGVYFCASSQEGPRSKGYTFGSGTRLTVV.

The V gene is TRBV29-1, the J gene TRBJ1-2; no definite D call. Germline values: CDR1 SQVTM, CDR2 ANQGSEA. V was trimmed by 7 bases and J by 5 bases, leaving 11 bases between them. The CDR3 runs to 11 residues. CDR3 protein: CSAENSYGYTF. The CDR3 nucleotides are TGCAGCGCAGAGAACAGTTATGGCTACACCTTC.

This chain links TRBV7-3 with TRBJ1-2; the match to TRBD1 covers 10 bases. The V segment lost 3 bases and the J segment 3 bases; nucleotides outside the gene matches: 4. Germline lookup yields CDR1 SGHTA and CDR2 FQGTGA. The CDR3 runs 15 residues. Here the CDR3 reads CASSFTGTGDYGYTF. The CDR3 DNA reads TGTGCCAGCAGCTTCACCGGGACAGGGGACTATGGCTACACCTTC.

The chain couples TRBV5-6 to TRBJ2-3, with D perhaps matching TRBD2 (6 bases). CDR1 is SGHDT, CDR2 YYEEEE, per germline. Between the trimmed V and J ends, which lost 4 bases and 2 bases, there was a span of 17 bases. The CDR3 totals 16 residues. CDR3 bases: TGTGCCAGCAGCGAGAAAGGACTATCTCACACAGATACGCAGTATTTT. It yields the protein CASSEKGLSHTDTQYF.

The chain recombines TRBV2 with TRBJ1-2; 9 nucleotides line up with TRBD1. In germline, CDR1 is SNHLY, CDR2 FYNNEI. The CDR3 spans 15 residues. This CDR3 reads CGGRTGEEGIYGYTF. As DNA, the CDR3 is TGTGGGGGCAGGACAGGGGAAGAAGGGATTTATGGCTACACCTTC. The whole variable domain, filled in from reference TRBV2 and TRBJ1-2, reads EPEVTQTPSHQVTQMGQEVILRCVPISNHLYFYWYRQILGQKVEFLVSFYNNEISEKSEIFDDQFSVERPDGSNFTLKIRSTKLEDSAMYFCGGRTGEEGIYGYTFGSGTRLTVV.

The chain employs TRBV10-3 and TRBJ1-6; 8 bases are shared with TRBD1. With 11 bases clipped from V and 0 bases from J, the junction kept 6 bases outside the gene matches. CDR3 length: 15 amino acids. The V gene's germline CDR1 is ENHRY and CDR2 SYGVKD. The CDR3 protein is CAVQGARSYNSPLHF. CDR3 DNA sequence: TGTGCCGTTCAGGGGGCCCGCTCCTATAATTCACCCCTCCACTTT.

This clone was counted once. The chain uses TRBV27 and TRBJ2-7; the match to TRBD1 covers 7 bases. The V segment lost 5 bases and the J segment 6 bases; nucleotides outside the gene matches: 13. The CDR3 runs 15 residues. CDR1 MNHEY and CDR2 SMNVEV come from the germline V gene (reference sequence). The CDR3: CASSPWTGERGEQYF. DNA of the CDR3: TGTGCCAGCAGTCCGTGGACAGGAGAGAGGGGCGAGCAGTACTTC.

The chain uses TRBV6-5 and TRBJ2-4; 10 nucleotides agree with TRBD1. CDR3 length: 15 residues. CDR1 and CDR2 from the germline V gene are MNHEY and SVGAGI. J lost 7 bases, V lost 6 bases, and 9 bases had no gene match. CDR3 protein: CASRITGQGTNIQYF. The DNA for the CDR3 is TGTGCCAGCAGGATCACGGGACAGGGGACGAACATTCAGTACTTC.

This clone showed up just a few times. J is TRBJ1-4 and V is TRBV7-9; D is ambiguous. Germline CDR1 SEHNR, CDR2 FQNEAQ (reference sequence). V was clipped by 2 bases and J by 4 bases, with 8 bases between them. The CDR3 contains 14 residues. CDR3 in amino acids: CASSLQGSNEKLFF. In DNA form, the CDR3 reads TGTGCCAGCAGCTTACAAGGGAGTAATGAAAAACTGTTTTTT.

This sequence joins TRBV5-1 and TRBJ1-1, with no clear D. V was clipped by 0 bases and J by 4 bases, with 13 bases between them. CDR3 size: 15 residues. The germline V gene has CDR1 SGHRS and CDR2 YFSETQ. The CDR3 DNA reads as TGCGCCAGCAGCTTGGACTGGGCCGCGGGCACTGAAGCTTTCTTT. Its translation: CASSLDWAAGTEAFF.

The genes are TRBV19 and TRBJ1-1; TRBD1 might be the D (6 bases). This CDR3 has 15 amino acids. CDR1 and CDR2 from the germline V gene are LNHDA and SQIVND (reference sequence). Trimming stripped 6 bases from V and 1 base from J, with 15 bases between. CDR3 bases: TGTGCCAGTAGGTCCCGTGACAGGTGGAACACTGAAGCTTTCTTT. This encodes CASRSRDRWNTEAFF.

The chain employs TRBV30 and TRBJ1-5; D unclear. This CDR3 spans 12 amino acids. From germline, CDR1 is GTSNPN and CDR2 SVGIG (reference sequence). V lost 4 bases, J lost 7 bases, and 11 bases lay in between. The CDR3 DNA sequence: TGTGCCTGGAATCATGAACGGCAGCCCCAGCATTTT. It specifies CAWNHERQPQHF.

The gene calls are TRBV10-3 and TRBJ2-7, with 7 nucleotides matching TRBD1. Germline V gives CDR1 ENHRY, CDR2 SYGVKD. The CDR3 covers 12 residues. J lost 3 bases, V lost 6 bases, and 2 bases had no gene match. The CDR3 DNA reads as TGTGCCATCAGCCGACAGGGCTACGAGCAGTACTTC. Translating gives CAISRQGYEQYF.